Included here is one TCR beta chain sequence, with context. V was clipped by 0 bases and J by 5 bases, with 9 bases between them. Germline V gene data show CDR1 as LGHNA and CDR2 as YSLEER. CDR3 length: 14 amino acids. The data stem from a study of blood T cells in healthy people across ages. A sample-barcoded 5' primer and a J-beta primer mix were used in a second PCR of roughly 7 to 11 cycles. TCRdb re-called the 5' RACE reads with MiXCR, one entry per CDR3 protein. Of about 760,000 distinct CDR3 sequences in the sample, roughly three fifths were seen once. The source is a man between 40 and 49 years old in good health. This chain links TRBV4-3 with TRBJ2-3; a possible D gene is TRBD1 (6 bases). The specimen sequenced was blood. CDR3 region: CASSQEWGQDTQYF. The CDR3 coding sequence is TGCGCCAGCAGCCAAGAGTGGGGGCAAGATACGCAGTATTTT.